These 19 T cell receptor beta chains were all obtained from the same sample, sequenced in a study of Ad26.COV2.S vaccination and SARS-CoV-2 variants. The repertoire was sequenced with immunoSEQ multiplex PCR; TCRdb's copy has only in-frame clones and lacks some. The sample records more than 300,000 clones, around four fifths being singletons. Treatment of the sample: roughly 19 received Ad26.COV2.S at low or high dose, single or two shots; several received placebo; per-sample allocation not given. Each sample was drawn 63 days after the first injection (of vaccine or placebo). The source was peripheral blood, collected in a trial of Ad26.COV2.S vaccine versus placebo. Source of these receptors: a person between 18 and 60 years old who received the Ad26.COV2.S COVID-19 vaccine or a placebo.

This clone came up once. The DNA for the CDR3 is TGTGCCAGCAGCCCTGGACTAGCGATAGAGACCCAGTACTTC. This codes for CASSPGLAIETQYF. The rearrangement uses TRBV7-9 and TRBJ2-5; TRBD2 aligns across 9 bases. J gave up 4 bases and V 5 bases, and 5 bases lay outside the gene matches. CDR1 and CDR2 (germline): SEHNR, FQNEAQ (reference sequence). This CDR3 comprises 14 residues.

This chain connects TRBV5-1 to TRBJ2-3; 9 bases map to TRBD1. V was clipped by 4 bases and J by 4 bases; unmatched bases: 13. The germline V gene encodes CDR1 SGHRS and CDR2 YFSETQ. This CDR3 comprises 17 residues. DNA of the CDR3: TGCGCCAGCAGCATTGGGCCCGGGACAGGGTCTGCAGATACGCAGTATTTT. It codes for CASSIGPGTGSADTQYF.

The rearrangement links TRBV7-9 to TRBJ2-1; 8 bases match TRBD1. With 4 bases clipped from V and 6 bases from J, the junction kept 8 bases outside the gene matches. The germline V gene has CDR1 SEHNR and CDR2 FQNEAQ (reference sequence). The CDR3 is made up of 15 amino acids. For the CDR3, the DNA is TGTGCCAGCAGCTACGGACAGGGAAGGGGCAATGAGCAGTTCTTC. This encodes CASSYGQGRGNEQFF.

The chain recombines TRBV6-5 with TRBJ1-6, with TRBD1 matching over 7 bases. Per germline, CDR1 MNHEY and CDR2 SVGAGI. J gave up 4 bases and V 10 bases, and 7 bases lay outside the gene matches. CDR3 size: 14 residues. DNA of the CDR3: TGTGCCACCGTTGGACAGGATTATAATTCACCCCTCCACTTT. This gives the protein CATVGQDYNSPLHF.

This chain uses TRBV2 with TRBJ2-1; D is unresolved. CDR1 is SNHLY, CDR2 FYNNEI, per germline. V was trimmed by 8 bases and J by 3 bases, leaving 17 bases between them. The CDR3 consists of 15 residues. The CDR3 here is CASDPGRGVYNEQFF. CDR3 DNA sequence: TGTGCCAGCGATCCGGGCCGTGGGGTCTACAATGAGCAGTTCTTC. The whole variable domain, filled in from reference TRBV2 and TRBJ2-1, reads EPEVTQTPSHQVTQMGQEVILRCVPISNHLYFYWYRQILGQKVEFLVSFYNNEISEKSEIFDDQFSVERPDGSNFTLKIRSTKLEDSAMYFCASDPGRGVYNEQFFGPGTRLTVL.

The V and J genes are TRBV19 and TRBJ1-2; the D gene is possibly TRBD1 (5 bases). V lost 3 bases to trimming and J lost 8 bases, with 19 bases between them. Germline loops: CDR1 LNHDA, CDR2 SQIVND (reference sequence). This CDR3 comprises 15 residues. CDR3 loop: CASSIPLRGISGYTF. The CDR3 nucleotides read TGTGCCAGTAGTATCCCACTGCGGGGGATTTCGGGCTACACCTTC. Using reference TRBV19 and TRBJ1-2 for the parts outside the CDR3, the full variable domain is DGGITQSPKYLFRKEGQNVTLSCEQNLNHDAMYWYRQDPGQGLRLIYYSQIVNDFQKGDIAEGYSVSREKKESFPLTVTSAQKNPTAFYLCASSIPLRGISGYTFGSGTRLTVV.

This clone has a handful of counts. This chain links TRBV12-3 or TRBV12-4 with TRBJ1-1; D is ambiguous. V was clipped by 1 base and J by 6 bases, with 3 bases between them. The CDR3 is 11 residues long. The CDR3 region has the DNA TGTGCCAGCAGTTTAGGATCTGAAGCTTTCTTT. The encoded protein is CASSLGSEAFF.

The chain links TRBV19 to TRBJ1-2; 8 bases line up with TRBD1. V lost 2 bases to trimming and J lost 7 bases; unmatched junction nucleotides: 6. The CDR3 is 14 residues long. Germline V gene lookup returns CDR1 LNHDA and CDR2 SQIVND (reference sequence). The CDR3 sequence is CASSISDRVLGYTF. As DNA, the CDR3 is TGTGCCAGTAGTATATCGGACAGGGTGCTTGGCTACACCTTC. The full variable domain, its missing parts supplied by reference TRBV19 and TRBJ1-2, is DGGITQSPKYLFRKEGQNVTLSCEQNLNHDAMYWYRQDPGQGLRLIYYSQIVNDFQKGDIAEGYSVSREKKESFPLTVTSAQKNPTAFYLCASSISDRVLGYTFGSGTRLTVV.

This chain connects TRBV4-1 to TRBJ1-2; perhaps TRBD1 as D (6 bases). CDR3 size: 17 residues. Germline values: CDR1 MGHRA, CDR2 YSYEKL. V was shortened by 0 bases and J by 0 bases, with 14 bases between the two germline ends. CDR3 loop: CASSQDPGQAANYGYTF. The CDR3 DNA is TGCGCCAGCAGCCAAGACCCGGGACAAGCGGCTAACTATGGCTACACCTTC.

This chain uses TRBV5-4 with TRBJ1-1; D is undetermined. The V and J ends lost 4 bases and 1 base respectively, with 8 bases between them. The CDR3 length is 13 residues. Looked up from germline, CDR1 is SGHNT and CDR2 is YYREEE (reference sequence). The CDR3 DNA follows: TGTGCCAGCAGCCCCCTTGGGAACACTGAAGCTTTCTTT. Translated: CASSPLGNTEAFF.

The V call is TRBV30, the J call TRBJ1-5, with D possibly matching TRBD1 (5 bases). Germline V gene sequence: CDR1 GTSNPN, CDR2 SVGIG (reference sequence). This CDR3 is 13 amino acids long. Trimming pared 0 bases from V and 9 bases from J, leaving 12 bases between. The CDR3 here is CAWSVGLGGPQHF. CDR3 DNA sequence: TGTGCCTGGAGTGTGGGGTTGGGGGGGCCCCAGCATTTT.

The chain employs TRBV29-1 and TRBJ2-1, with 12 bases aligning to TRBD2. This CDR3 region has 17 residues. Germline V gives CDR1 SQVTM, CDR2 ANQGSEA. V lost 4 bases, J lost 1 base, and 8 bases stayed unmatched. CDR3: CSVVGLAGGVSYNEQFF. The CDR3 bases are TGCAGCGTTGTGGGTCTAGCGGGGGGGGTTTCCTACAATGAGCAGTTCTTC.

This clone was recorded only once. The chain joins TRBV24-1 to TRBJ1-5; tentatively, D is TRBD1 (6 bases). CDR1 is KGHDR and CDR2 is SFDVKD in the germline V gene. The CDR3 spans 15 residues. V lost 2 bases, J lost 5 bases, and 12 bases lay in between. CDR3 in amino acids: CATSDSARGDQPQHF. In nucleotides, the CDR3 is TGTGCCACCAGTGATTCGGCCAGGGGCGATCAGCCCCAGCATTTT.

The chain employs TRBV15 and TRBJ1-1; TRBD1 matches 11 bases. The germline CDR1 and CDR2 sequences are LNHNV and YYDKDF (reference sequence). V was pared by 0 bases and J by 2 bases, with 5 bases of the junction left unmatched. The CDR3 runs 17 residues. CDR3 coding DNA: TGTGCCACCAGCAGAGAGGGACAGGGGGAACCCAACACTGAAGCTTTCTTT. The encoded protein is CATSREGQGEPNTEAFF.

J is TRBJ1-6 and V is TRBV6-5; D is possibly TRBD1 (5 bases). This CDR3 is built from 13 residues. Trimming took 6 bases from V and 9 from J, leaving 12 bases between them. The germline V gene encodes CDR1 MNHEY and CDR2 SVGAGI. CDR3 coding DNA: TGTGCCAGCAGACCAGGGTTGCGTTCACCCCTCCACTTT. Protein: CASRPGLRSPLHF.

The chain recombines TRBV11-3 with TRBJ2-1; 11 nucleotides agree with TRBD1. The CDR3 is 17 amino acids. CDR1 SGHNT and CDR2 YENEEA come from the germline V gene. The V and J ends lost 5 bases and 9 bases, in that order; junction bases with no gene match: 15. CDR3 region: CASSPSFSGQGVLEQFF. Written as DNA, the CDR3 is TGTGCCAGCAGCCCCTCTTTCTCGGGACAGGGGGTCCTTGAGCAGTTCTTC.

The chain is built from TRBV5-1 and TRBJ1-1, with a tentative D call TRBD1 (5 bases). The germline CDR1 and CDR2 sequences are SGHRS and YFSETQ. This CDR3 spans 14 amino acids. The V end lost 4 bases, the J end lost 4 bases, and 14 bases lay between the germline ends. The CDR3 reads CASSQDMKSTEAFF. Here the CDR3 DNA reads TGCGCCAGCAGCCAGGACATGAAGAGCACTGAAGCTTTCTTT.

The CDR3 DNA reads as TGTGCCAGCAGTTTATTGGCAGGGAGTTCACCCCTCCACTTT. Its protein is CASSLLAGSSPLHF. This sequence joins TRBV28 and TRBJ1-6; D perhaps matches TRBD1 (5 bases). Per germline, CDR1 MDHEN and CDR2 SYDVKM. V was trimmed by 1 base and J by 9 bases, leaving 10 bases between them. CDR3 length equals 14 residues.

The chain carries TRBV29-1 and TRBJ2-6, with TRBD1 matching over 8 bases. Germline values: CDR1 SQVTM, CDR2 ANQGSEA. CDR3 length equals 15 residues. The trim removed 6 bases at V and 0 bases at J, leaving 4 bases unmatched. This CDR3 reads CSVGQENSGANVLTF. Here the CDR3 DNA reads TGCAGCGTGGGACAGGAAAACTCTGGGGCCAACGTCCTGACTTTC.